The rows below give T cell receptor beta chains drawn from one sample of a study of cytomegalovirus exposure and HLA in healthy donors. Produced via immunoSEQ multiplex PCR; TCRdb's table is partial and in-frame only. Here the sample spans roughly 170,000 clones, about four fifths being singletons. Sample: PBMCs. These receptor sequences come from a woman under 30 in good health and CMV-seropositive. Each CDR3 is given without its conserved first and last residue. Only some rows state a clone size, as once, few, many or a class for expanded clones.

j_call v_call clone_size cdr3_aa
TRBJ1-1 TRBV9 . ASSVEARANTEAF
TRBJ1-6 TRBV6-1 . ASTAGQGTHSPLH
TRBJ1-2 TRBV7-9 few ASSRSPQRFRGNYGYT
TRBJ2-5 TRBV7-9 . ASSFSRSSAGGQY
TRBJ2-7 TRBV18 . ASSPAVGDRTRLYEQY
TRBJ1-1 TRBV7-2 many ASSPGTGRVNTEAF
TRBJ2-1 TRBV4-1 once ASSQGETPGTSGYNEQF
TRBJ2-1 TRBV27 once ASSWDRWGASNEQF
TRBJ2-1 TRBV9 . ASSVATWTSGGHNEQF
TRBJ2-6 TRBV7-9 . ASSPMDRGMSGANVLT
TRBJ2-7 TRBV9 . ASSQGQGHSYEQY
TRBJ1-6 TRBV6-6 . ASRPTTGDSPLH
TRBJ1-1 TRBV6-1 . ASSDRRTGDTEAF
TRBJ2-2 TRBV5-8 . ASSYRDWNTGELF
TRBJ1-1 TRBV6-5 . ASSYRDRYTEAF
TRBJ1-2 TRBV9 once ASSAPPGQAGYT
TRBJ1-2 TRBV7-3 . ASRGRAPNYGYT
TRBJ2-2 TRBV9 . ASSPRLTNTGELF
TRBJ2-5 TRBV11-2 . ASSPGGGQGETQY
TRBJ1-3 TRBV14 . ASSPRTGRASGNTIY
TRBJ2-2 TRBV5-6 . ASSWEAPGELF
TRBJ2-3 TRBV7-9 . ASRAPGPSTDTQY
TRBJ1-4 TRBV20-1 . SAESDEKLF
TRBJ2-3 TRBV13 . ASSLGLAGTTDTQY
TRBJ1-2 TRBV5-8 . AAWRGKDGYT
TRBJ1-5 TRBV7-8 . ASSLVSGNQPQH
TRBJ1-5 TRBV5-5 . ASSLINFPDRASNQPQH
TRBJ2-7 TRBV18 . ASSPPDAVHYEQY
TRBJ1-1 TRBV10-3 . AIRRGQETPNTEAF
TRBJ2-7 TRBV13 . ASSLGQSEQY
TRBJ2-5 TRBV7-9 . ASSLTSGGARETQY
TRBJ2-1 TRBV7-7 . ASSFDRVVHNEQF
TRBJ1-1 TRBV7-9 once ASSIRQGMTEAF
TRBJ2-5 TRBV27 . ASWGVGETQY
TRBJ2-1 TRBV5-1 . ASSWDTGNEQF
TRBJ2-2 TRBV15 . ATSGGQDNTGELF
TRBJ2-7 TRBV2 . ASSPTGNEQY
TRBJ2-5 TRBV6-1 . ASRDGSGETQY
TRBJ1-3 TRBV10-3 . AIRRGTSGNTIY
TRBJ2-5 TRBV27 . ASSLDSARNRETQY
TRBJ2-1 TRBV9 . ASSAPGGQSYNEQF
TRBJ2-7 TRBV6-6 once ASSPGLNYEQY
TRBJ2-3 TRBV2 . ASSVDRLADTQY
TRBJ1-5 TRBV28 . ASSLNPGLSNQPQH
TRBJ1-5 TRBV11-2 . ASSLGSGGSNQPQH
TRBJ1-1 TRBV19 few ASKLGQTLPNTEAF
TRBJ1-1 TRBV5-1 . ASSSGRKNTEAF
TRBJ1-1 TRBV10-2 many ASGQMNTEAF
TRBJ2-7 TRBV6-5 . ASSQAGTGEQY
TRBJ2-2 TRBV5-4 . ASSPWDRVKGGELF
TRBJ1-2 TRBV11-3 . ASIPPGFLTFRYGYT
TRBJ2-5 TRBV5-1 . ASRGTGIFGTQY
TRBJ2-1 TRBV4-1 few ASTNTWTGLYNEQF
TRBJ2-7 TRBV7-2 . ASSLLLAEQY